This T cell receptor beta chain was captured by sequencing in a study of regulatory T cells in long-lasting Graves disease. Regarding time point: newly diagnosed GD, antithyroid drugs for less than 3 months. Scientists built the TCR library using RNA that was extracted from PBMCs. Those enrolled as patients came out of an endocrinology department in Xi'an, China. The TCR beta library used iRepertoire HTBI primers with Arm-PCR amplification of CDR3. Each CDR3 protein gets one entry after TCRdb re-called the multiplex PCR reads with MiXCR. The table includes hundreds of thousands of distinct CDR3 sequences, around a sixth detected once. Whole-study results and caveats: Results may be inaccurate due to the small sample size.

The sample holds a few counts of this clonotype. The target antigen is unknown. This may come from a read error, since a much larger clone is one base off. This CDR3 has 12 amino acids. Source: peripheral blood mononuclear cells (PBMCs), taken at new diagnosis, from a patient treated with antithyroid drugs. The chain recombines TRBV12-3 or TRBV12-4 with TRBJ1-1; unclear D gene. This receptor was obtained from a female donor with Graves disease. In nucleotides, the CDR3 is TGTGTCAGCAGGCCGTTCGGCAGTGAAGCTTTCTTT. Protein: CVSRPFGSEAFF.